A single sample gave rise to the 5 T cell receptor beta chains below, sequenced in a study of cytomegalovirus exposure and HLA in healthy donors (dated by TCRdb to the late 2010s). The library was obtained by the immunoSEQ multiplex PCR assay. For the multiplex PCR, a mixture combining 60 forward primers for TCR Vbeta segments and 13 reverse primers for TCR Jbeta segments was used. The table was pulled from immuneACCESS by TCRdb, which kept in-frame rearrangements only. Such tables lose some clones; where checked, under half of the loss comes from unresolved V genes, and the rest has no known cause. This sample comprises under 100,000 clones, over 75% of them detected only once. More than 2.5% of the sample lies in the top ten. Sample: PBMCs. The receptors come from a man aged 50 to 60 in good health and CMV-seronegative.

The gene calls are TRBV5-5 and TRBJ2-7, with D tentatively TRBD1 (6 bases). The CDR3 is made up of 15 amino acids. Germline V gene lookup returns CDR1 SGHKS and CDR2 YYEKEE (reference sequence). Trimming stripped 4 bases from V and 3 bases from J, with 17 bases between. The CDR3: CASSTGPGTNYEQYF. DNA of the CDR3: TGTGCCAGCAGCACAGGACCCGGGACAAACTACGAGCAGTACTTC.

The chain carries TRBV7-9 and TRBJ2-3; 11 bases agree with TRBD2. CDR1 and CDR2 from the germline V gene are SEHNR and FQNEAQ (reference sequence). This CDR3 has 18 amino acids. The junction had 8 bases not matched to a gene; V was cut back by 0 bases and J by 3 bases. The CDR3 reads CASSLAIAGGFLTDTQYF. CDR3 coding DNA: TGTGCCAGCAGCTTAGCTATAGCGGGGGGGTTCCTGACAGATACGCAGTATTTT.

V and J are TRBV5-1 and TRBJ1-4; D gene ambiguous. The CDR3 spans 15 residues. The germline V gene encodes CDR1 SGHRS and CDR2 YFSETQ. V dropped 3 bases and J dropped 0 bases, with 9 bases sitting between them. CDR3 in amino acids: CASSWEAATNEKLFF. The DNA for the CDR3 is TGCGCCAGCAGCTGGGAGGCAGCAACTAATGAAAAACTGTTTTTT.

The V call is TRBV7-9, the J call TRBJ2-5, with TRBD2 matching over 10 bases. The DNA matches TRBJ2-7 better at its end, which makes the J call doubtful. Germline V gives CDR1 SEHNR, CDR2 FQNEAQ (reference sequence). The CDR3 contains 15 residues. The CDR3 nucleotides are TGTGCCAGCAGCCCCCGGACTAGCGGCCACTACGAGCAGTACTTC. It yields the protein CASSPRTSGHYEQYF.

This rearrangement joins TRBV30 to TRBJ1-3; the D is unclear. Looked up from germline, CDR1 is GTSNPN and CDR2 is SVGIG (reference sequence). This CDR3 has 15 amino acids. V was clipped by 0 bases and J by 0 bases, with 9 bases between them. CDR3 loop: CAWSVRRSSGNTIYF. CDR3 nucleotide sequence: TGTGCCTGGAGTGTACGGAGATCCTCTGGAAACACCATATATTTT.